This TCR beta chain was captured in a study of OX40 agonist ivuxolimab in advanced cancers. The CDR3 contains 13 residues. CDR1 is MNHNS, CDR2 SASEGT, per germline. V gave up 7 bases and J gave up 2 bases; unmatched junction bases: 4. Method: immunoSEQ multiplex PCR; TCRdb's copy keeps in-frame clones and lacks some. Here the sample spans 100,000 or so clones, just over 85% being singletons. The source is an adult with an advanced solid tumor such as melanoma, head and neck, liver or kidney cancer. The material sequenced was CD4+ or CD8+ T cells sorted from blood, taken in a trial of the OX40 agonist ivuxolimab. The rearrangement uses TRBV6-1 and TRBJ2-5; 7 bases match TRBD1. The CDR3 protein is CASIRQGQETQYF. The CDR3, as DNA: TGTGCCAGCATAAGACAGGGACAAGAGACCCAGTACTTC.